This T cell receptor beta chain is drawn from a study of blood T cells in healthy people across ages. About this clonotype: Antigen: not known.

The length of the CDR3 is 14 residues. Looked up from germline, CDR1 is MNHNS and CDR2 is SASEGT. Regarding the study as a whole: From one million sequenced T cells, diversity estimates were lower bounds. Naive and antigen-experienced cells could not be conclusively compared, given unsorted PBMCs.

A second 7 to 11 cycle PCR used barcoded and J-beta primers. TCRdb recomputed calls from the 5' RACE reads with MiXCR, one row per CDR3 protein. The sample lists about 1.4 million distinct CDR3 sequences, roughly 64% occurring once. V gene TRBV6-1 combines with J gene TRBJ2-5, with 9 bases fitting TRBD1. The end of the DNA aligns better with TRBJ2-7, so the J call may be wrong. The TCR was taken from a man aged 18 to 35 in good health. The specimen was blood. CDR3 DNA: TGTGCCAGCAGTGACCCGGACAGGGGATACGAGCAGTACTTC. This encodes CASSDPDRGYEQYF.